The source of this T cell receptor beta chain is a study of PD-1 blockade in mismatch repair-deficient tumors. Profiling relied on immunoSEQ multiplex PCR, and the TCRdb table lists in-frame clones only, not all of them. The sample yields 15,000 to 20,000 clones, about four fifths seen once. The sequence was obtained from an adult with mismatch repair-deficient cancer. The source was PBMCs, collected 4 weeks after starting pembrolizumab.

The CDR3 sequence: CASSLVGQSNEKLFF. In DNA, the CDR3 is TGCGCCAGCAGCTTGGTTGGACAGTCGAATGAAAAACTGTTTTTT. The J gene is TRBJ1-4, the V gene TRBV5-1; TRBD1 might be the D (6 bases). Germline-derived CDR1 and CDR2 are SGHRS and YFSETQ. V dropped 0 bases and J dropped 5 bases, with 11 bases sitting between them. The CDR3 is 15 amino acids.